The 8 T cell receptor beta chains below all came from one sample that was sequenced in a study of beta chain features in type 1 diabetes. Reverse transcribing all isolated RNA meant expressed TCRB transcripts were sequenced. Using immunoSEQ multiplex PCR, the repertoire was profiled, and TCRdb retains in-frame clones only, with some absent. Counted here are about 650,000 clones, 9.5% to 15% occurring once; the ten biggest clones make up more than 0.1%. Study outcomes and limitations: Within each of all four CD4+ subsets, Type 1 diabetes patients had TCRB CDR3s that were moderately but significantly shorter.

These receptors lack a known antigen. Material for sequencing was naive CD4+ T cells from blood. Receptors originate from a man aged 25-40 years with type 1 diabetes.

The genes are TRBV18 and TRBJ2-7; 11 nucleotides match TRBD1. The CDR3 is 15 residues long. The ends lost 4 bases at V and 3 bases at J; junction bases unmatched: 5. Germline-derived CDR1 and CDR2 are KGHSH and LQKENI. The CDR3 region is CASSQGQGDRYEQYF. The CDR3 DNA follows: TGTGCCAGCTCACAGGGACAGGGGGATCGCTACGAGCAGTACTTC.

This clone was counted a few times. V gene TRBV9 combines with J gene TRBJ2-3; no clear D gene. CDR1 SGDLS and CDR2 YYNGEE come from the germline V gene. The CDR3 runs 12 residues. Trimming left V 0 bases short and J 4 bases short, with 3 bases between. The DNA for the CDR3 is TGTGCCAGCAGCGTAGAAGCAGATACGCAGTATTTT. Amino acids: CASSVEADTQYF.

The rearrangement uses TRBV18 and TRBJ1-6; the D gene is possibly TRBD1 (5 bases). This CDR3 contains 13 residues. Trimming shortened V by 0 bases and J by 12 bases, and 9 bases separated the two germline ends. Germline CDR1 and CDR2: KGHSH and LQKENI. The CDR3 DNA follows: TGTGCCAGCTCACCACCCGGGGGGGGACCCCTCCACTTT. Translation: CASSPPGGGPLHF.

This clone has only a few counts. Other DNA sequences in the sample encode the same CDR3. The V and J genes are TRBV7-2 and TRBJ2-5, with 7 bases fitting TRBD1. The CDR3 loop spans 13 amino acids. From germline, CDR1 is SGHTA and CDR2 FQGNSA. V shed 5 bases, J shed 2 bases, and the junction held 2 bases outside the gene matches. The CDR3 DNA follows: TGTGCCAGCAGCAGGGACAGACAAGAGACCCAGTACTTC. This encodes CASSRDRQETQYF. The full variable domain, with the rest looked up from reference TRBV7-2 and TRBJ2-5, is GAGVSQSPSNKVTEKGKDVELRCDPISGHTALYWYRQSLGQGLEFLIYFQGNSAPDKSGLPSDRFSAERTGGSVSTLTIQRTQQEDSAVYLCASSRDRQETQYFGPGTRLLVL.

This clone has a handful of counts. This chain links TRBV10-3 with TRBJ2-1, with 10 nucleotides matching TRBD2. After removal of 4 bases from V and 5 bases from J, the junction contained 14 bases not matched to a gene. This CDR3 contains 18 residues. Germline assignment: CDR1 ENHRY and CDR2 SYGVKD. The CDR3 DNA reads TGTGCCATCAGTGGTAGTGTTAGCGGGAGGACCCTTGACAATGAGCAGTTCTTC. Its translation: CAISGSVSGRTLDNEQFF.

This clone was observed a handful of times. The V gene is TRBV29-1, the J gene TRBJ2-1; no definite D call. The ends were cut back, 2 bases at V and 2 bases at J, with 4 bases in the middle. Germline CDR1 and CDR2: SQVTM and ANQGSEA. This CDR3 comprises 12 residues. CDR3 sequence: CSVEKAYNEQFF. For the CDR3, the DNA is TGCAGCGTTGAAAAGGCCTACAATGAGCAGTTCTTC.

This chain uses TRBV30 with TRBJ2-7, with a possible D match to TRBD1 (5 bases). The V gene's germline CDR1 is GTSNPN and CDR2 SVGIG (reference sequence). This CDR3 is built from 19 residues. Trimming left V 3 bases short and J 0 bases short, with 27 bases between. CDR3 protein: CAWSEGAFLSLSSSYEQYF. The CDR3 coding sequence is TGTGCCTGGAGCGAAGGGGCCTTCCTTTCGCTCTCTAGCTCCTACGAGCAGTACTTC.

CDR3 coding DNA: TGCAGTACCCGACAGGGGACGGGCGGGGAGCTGTTTTTT. Its translation: CSTRQGTGGELFF. The chain links TRBV29-1 to TRBJ2-2; 8 bases fit TRBD1. Germline-derived CDR1 and CDR2 are SQVTM and ANQGSEA. CDR3 length equals 13 residues.